A selection of T cell receptor beta chains follows, all from one sample in a study of CXCR3-negative and CXCR3-positive naive CD8 T cells. For each CDR3 protein, TCRdb gives one entry from its re-call of the 5' RACE reads, without DNA. Its listing shows 20,000 to 25,000 distinct CDR3 sequences. The material sequenced was naive CXCR3- CD8+ T cells from blood. These receptors were collected from a human donor in good health. Some clones in this sample may be carry-over from other donors' samples. Each CDR3 is given with its conserved first and last residue. Not every row has a clone size; where given, it reads once, few, many or a size class.

-,TRBJ2-7,TRBV7-3,CASSPGTSGGPSDEQYF
-,TRBJ2-6,TRBV7-3,CASSLTGGQVSAGANVLTF
-,TRBJ2-7,TRBV10-3,CAISEPDQTYEQYF
-,TRBJ2-2,TRBV29-1,CSVLTGTAGELFF
-,TRBJ2-7,TRBV29-1,CSVESVGQGYEQYF
-,TRBJ2-1,TRBV20-1,CSATGDHSYNEQFF
-,TRBJ2-1,TRBV7-2,CASSLGYGTSGDEQFF
-,TRBJ2-6,TRBV25-1,CASSSGSGANVLTF
-,TRBJ2-3,TRBV6-2/TRBV6-3,CASTQYRTRNTDTQYF
-,TRBJ2-3,TRBV7-3,CASSPAGRGPDTQYF
-,TRBJ2-7,TRBV7-6,CASSLSGQGAHEQYF
-,TRBJ2-5,TRBV20-1,CSARDPLTLAGVETQYF
-,TRBJ2-1,TRBV20-1,CSAIARGGSYNEQFF
-,TRBJ2-7,TRBV29-1,CSVEVRGLAYEQYF
-,TRBJ2-7,TRBV11-2,CASSTGTDYEQYF
-,TRBJ1-5,TRBV2,CASSEALAGGLSSNQPQHF
-,TRBJ2-7,TRBV4-3,CASSQTGTDPLEQYF
medium-sized,TRBJ2-1,TRBV6-2/TRBV6-3,CASSYTGASGANEQFF
-,TRBJ1-2,TRBV20-1,CSAWGQGTTGYTF
-,TRBJ2-5,TRBV4-3,CASSQDRIGPQETQYF
-,TRBJ2-5,TRBV4-1,CASSQVPSGETQYF
-,TRBJ2-7,TRBV14,CASSPPPGHGTLYEQYF